This TCR beta chain was observed in a study of T-cell reconstitution after alpha-beta-depleted transplantation in children. The study, taken as a whole, reports: Some patients owed their high day-60 TCRbeta diversity to surviving recipient T cells and thymic progenitors.

On this clonotype: Its antigen is not known. This may be a read error, as it is one base from a much larger clone.

Germline V lookup: CDR1 LNHDA, CDR2 SQIVND (reference sequence). The CDR3 spans 16 residues. During its preparation, the TCRbeta library received unique molecular identifiers. TCRdb recomputed calls from the PCR reads with MiXCR, one row per CDR3 protein. The repertoire has about 76,000 distinct CDR3 sequences, roughly an eighth of them found once; the top ten carry 25% to 30%. The sequenced sample was PBMCs, mostly from graft donor cells, obtained 180 days after TCRalphabeta/CD19-depleted stem cell transplant. The clonotype originates from a male patient aged 2-9 years who had a stem cell transplant for acute lymphoblastic leukemia, so the T cells may come from the graft donor. This chain connects TRBV19 to TRBJ2-7; TRBD2 is a possible D gene (5 bases). For the CDR3, the DNA is TGTGCCAGTAGTACGGGGATCGGGTGGGATCCCTACAAGCAGTACTTC. It specifies CASSTGIGWDPYKQYF.